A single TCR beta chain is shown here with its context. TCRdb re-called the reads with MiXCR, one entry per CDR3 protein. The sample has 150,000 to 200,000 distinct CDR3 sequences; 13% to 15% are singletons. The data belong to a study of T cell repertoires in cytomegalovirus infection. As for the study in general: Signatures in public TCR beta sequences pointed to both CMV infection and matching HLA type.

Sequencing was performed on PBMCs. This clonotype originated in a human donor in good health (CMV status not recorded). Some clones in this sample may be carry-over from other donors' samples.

The CDR3 DNA sequence: TGTGCCAGCACACAGGGATTCGCTGAAGCTTTCTTT. Amino acid sequence: CASTQGFAEAFF. This chain connects TRBV2 to TRBJ1-1; tentatively, D is TRBD1 (6 bases). The CDR3 consists of 12 residues. Germline lookup yields CDR1 SNHLY and CDR2 FYNNEI. V lost 7 bases and J lost 6, with 12 bases in between.